The entry below gives a single TCR beta chain sequence along with its context. This receptor's antigen is unknown. No base quality information exists; no much larger clone differs at one position. The germline V gene sets CDR1 to LGHNA and CDR2 to YNFKEQ. Deletion took 1 base off V and 6 bases off J, with a span of 12 bases between the germline ends. CDR3 length: 15 amino acids, cysteine to phenylalanine. Only the CDR3 region is kept as DNA, spanning 45 bases read in frame from base 1. The CDR3 regions of human TCRbeta chains were subjected to immunosequencing. The original methods were these. TCRs in the repertoires were compared against a reference library of SARS-CoV-2-specific TCRs that had been generated with the MIRA antigen-specificity platform. Breadth meant the fraction of unique TCRs that were SARS-CoV-2-associated, whereas depth meant the fraction of total T cells that were SARS-CoV-2-associated. Each spike-specific TCR was assigned to its reactive spike region and to a CD4 or CD8 class using the MIRA data. Log10-transformed breadth and depth values were compared by one-way ANOVA with Sidak's multiple comparisons tests. The table comes from immuneACCESS by way of TCRdb, which keeps in-frame sequences with V and J called. Part of the clones is missing from these tables; in studies checked, under half for an unresolved V gene and the rest for unknown reasons. That table supplies the V and J calls and clone size; D and trimming were determined from the DNA. The table for this sample lists approximately 140,000 clones; 92% of them were counted only once. Of the sample, approximately 4% falls within the top ten clones.

These data belong to a study of T cell responses to AZD1222 COVID-19 vaccine listed by TCRdb under 2021. For the wider study: TCR sequencing covered approximately 230 trial participants: approximately 200 given two doses of AZD1222 and 26 given two doses of MenACWY control vaccine. Trial participants were enrolled by age into 18-55, 56-69 and 70-plus year subgroups, with roughly 160, 29 and 62 TCR-sequenced participants respectively. The investigation overall reported the following: Because no day 14 peak-response samples were available, repertoires were characterized only after the peak T cell response. A significant rise in spike-specific TCR breadth and depth was observed after two AZD1222 doses relative to day 0 and relative to MenACWY recipients. Reportedly, almost half of the unique spike-specific TCRs recognized epitopes lying outside the regions that are mutated in the B.1.351 and B.1.1.7 variants. Conclusions about previously exposed vaccinees are limited because only six or seven AZD1222 recipients were SARS-CoV-2 seropositive at baseline. In the small 56-69-year group, the increase in depth fell short of significance, most likely because of low power. Participants were mostly white British and included more females than males, and it was suggested by the authors that clonal diversity may have been underestimated. The whole spike protein was spanned by vaccine-associated CD4 TCRs, and dominant responses were seen in regions 160-218 and 743-854.

The meaning of the sample's time point label: about 28 days (+/-7) after the second vaccine dose. Because spike-specific TCR depth and breadth did not differ between the two schedules, AZD1222 recipients who got a second dose at roughly 4 weeks were pooled with those who got a second dose at roughly 12 weeks. The vaccinee samples were drawn from two UK trials, COV001 and COV002, one of which was a single-blind randomized controlled phase 2/3 trial testing AZD1222 (ChAdOx1 nCoV-19) in healthy adults. Trial participant PBMC samples were collected at day 0 and day 28 after the second dose for TCRbeta chain sequencing.

The material sequenced was peripheral blood, taken 28 days after the second AZD1222 dose. The chain is encoded by TRBV4-2 joined to TRBJ1-4, and possibly TRBD1, on 6 matching bases. This TCR was recovered from an adult who received the AZD1222 COVID-19 vaccine. The nucleotides read TGTGCCAGCAGCCAAGCACAGGGAGGGGATGAAAAACTGTTTTTT. This translates into CASSQAQGGDEKLFF.